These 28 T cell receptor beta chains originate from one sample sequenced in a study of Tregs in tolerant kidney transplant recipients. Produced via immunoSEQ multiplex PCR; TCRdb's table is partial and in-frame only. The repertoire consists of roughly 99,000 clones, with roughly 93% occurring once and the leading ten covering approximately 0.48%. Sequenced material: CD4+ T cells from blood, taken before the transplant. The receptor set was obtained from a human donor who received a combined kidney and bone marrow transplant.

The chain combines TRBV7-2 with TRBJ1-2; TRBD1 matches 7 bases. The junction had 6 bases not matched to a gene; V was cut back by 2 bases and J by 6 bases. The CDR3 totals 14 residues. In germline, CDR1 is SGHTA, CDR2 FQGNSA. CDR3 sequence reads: CASSLRGGGDGYTF. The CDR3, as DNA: TGTGCCAGCAGCTTACGAGGGGGCGGGGATGGCTACACCTTC.

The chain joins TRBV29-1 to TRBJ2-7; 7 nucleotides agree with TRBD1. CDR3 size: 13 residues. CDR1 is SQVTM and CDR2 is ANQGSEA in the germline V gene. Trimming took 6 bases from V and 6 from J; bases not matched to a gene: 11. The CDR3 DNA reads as TGCAGCGTGGCCGCGACAGGGTTCGGCGAGCAGTACTTC. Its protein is CSVAATGFGEQYF.

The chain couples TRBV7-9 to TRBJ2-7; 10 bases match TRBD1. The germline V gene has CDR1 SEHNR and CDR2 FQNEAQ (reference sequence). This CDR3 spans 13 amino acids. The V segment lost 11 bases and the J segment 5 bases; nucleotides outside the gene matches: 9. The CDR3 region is CAGSGTGAHEQYF. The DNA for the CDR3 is TGTGCCGGCTCCGGGACAGGGGCCCACGAGCAGTACTTC.

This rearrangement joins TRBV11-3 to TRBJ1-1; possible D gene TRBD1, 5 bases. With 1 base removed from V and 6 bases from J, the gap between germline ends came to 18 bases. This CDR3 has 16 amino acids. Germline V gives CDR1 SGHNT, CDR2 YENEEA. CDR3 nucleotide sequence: TGTGCCAGCAGCTTAGGGATGGTATTTGGGGACTCTGAAGCTTTCTTT. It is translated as CASSLGMVFGDSEAFF.

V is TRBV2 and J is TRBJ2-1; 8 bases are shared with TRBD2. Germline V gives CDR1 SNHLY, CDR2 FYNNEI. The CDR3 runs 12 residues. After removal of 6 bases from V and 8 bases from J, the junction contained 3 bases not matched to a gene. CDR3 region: CASRLTSDEQFF. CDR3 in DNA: TGTGCCAGCAGGCTGACTAGCGATGAGCAGTTCTTC.

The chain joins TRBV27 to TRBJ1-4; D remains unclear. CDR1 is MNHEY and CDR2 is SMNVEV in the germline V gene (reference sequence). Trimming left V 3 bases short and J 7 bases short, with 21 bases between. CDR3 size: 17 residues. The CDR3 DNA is TGTGCCAGCAGTTTCGGCCTTACTCGGGGTGGGCGTGAAAAACTGTTTTTT. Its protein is CASSFGLTRGGREKLFF. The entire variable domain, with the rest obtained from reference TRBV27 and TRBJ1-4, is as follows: EAQVTQNPRYLITVTGKKLTVTCSQNMNHEYMSWYRQDPGLGLRQIYYSMNVEVTDKGDVPEGYKVSRKEKRNFPLILESPSPNQTSLYFCASSFGLTRGGREKLFFGSGTQLSVL.

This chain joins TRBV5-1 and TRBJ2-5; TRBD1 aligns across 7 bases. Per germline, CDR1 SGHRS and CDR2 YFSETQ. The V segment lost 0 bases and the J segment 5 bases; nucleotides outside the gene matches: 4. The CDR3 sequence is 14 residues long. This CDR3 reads CASSLVSGGETQYF. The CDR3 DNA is TGCGCCAGCAGCTTGGTGTCAGGGGGTGAGACCCAGTACTTC.

The CDR3 bases are TGTGCCATCAGTGCGGGAGACACCGGGGAGCTGTTTTTT. This translates into CAISAGDTGELFF. The V gene is TRBV10-3, the J gene TRBJ2-2, with D perhaps TRBD2 (6 bases). This CDR3 is 13 amino acids long. V lost 4 bases and J lost 3, with 6 bases in between. Germline V gene lookup returns CDR1 ENHRY and CDR2 SYGVKD.

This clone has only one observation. The CDR3 spells CASSSGGGEQYF. CDR3 coding DNA: TGTGCCAGCAGTTCAGGGGGCGGGGAGCAGTACTTC. The chain uses TRBV6-5 and TRBJ2-7, with TRBD1 identical over 8 bases. The CDR3 consists of 12 residues. Per germline, CDR1 MNHEY and CDR2 SVGAGI. J was trimmed by 7 bases and V by 4 bases; bases with no gene match: 3.

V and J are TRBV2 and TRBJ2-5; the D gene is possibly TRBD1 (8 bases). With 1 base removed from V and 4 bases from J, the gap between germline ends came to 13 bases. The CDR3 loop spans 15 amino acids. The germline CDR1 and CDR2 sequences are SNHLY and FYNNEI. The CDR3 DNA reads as TGTGCCAGCAGTGAAGACAGGGGGGGGACAGAGACCCAGTACTTC. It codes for CASSEDRGGTETQYF.

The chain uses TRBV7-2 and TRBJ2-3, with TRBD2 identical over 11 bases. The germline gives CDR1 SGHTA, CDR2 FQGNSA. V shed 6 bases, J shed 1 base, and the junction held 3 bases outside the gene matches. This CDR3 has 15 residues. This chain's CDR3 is CASRSGLAGTDTQYF. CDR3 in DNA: TGTGCCAGCAGATCGGGACTAGCGGGCACAGATACGCAGTATTTT.

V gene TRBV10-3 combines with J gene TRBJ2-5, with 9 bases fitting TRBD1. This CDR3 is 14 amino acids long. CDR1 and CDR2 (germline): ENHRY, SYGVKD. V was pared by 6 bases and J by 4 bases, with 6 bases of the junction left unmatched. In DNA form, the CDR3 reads TGTGCCATCAGCACGGGACAGGGCGGAGAGACCCAGTACTTC. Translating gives CAISTGQGGETQYF.

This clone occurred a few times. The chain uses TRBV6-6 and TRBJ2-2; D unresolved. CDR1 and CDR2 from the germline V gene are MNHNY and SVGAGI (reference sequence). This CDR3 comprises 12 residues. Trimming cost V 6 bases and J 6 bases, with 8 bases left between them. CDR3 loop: CASSPLSGELFF. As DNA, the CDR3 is TGTGCCAGCAGCCCTTTATCCGGGGAGCTGTTTTTT.

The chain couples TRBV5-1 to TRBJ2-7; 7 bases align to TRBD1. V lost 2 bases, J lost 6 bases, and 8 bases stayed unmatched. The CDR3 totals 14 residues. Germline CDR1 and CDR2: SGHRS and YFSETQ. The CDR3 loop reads CASSLRQGLGEQYF. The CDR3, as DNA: TGCGCCAGCAGCTTAAGACAGGGATTAGGCGAGCAGTACTTC. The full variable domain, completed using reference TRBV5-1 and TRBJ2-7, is KAGVTQTPRYLIKTRGQQVTLSCSPISGHRSVSWYQQTPGQGLQFLFEYFSETQRNKGNFPGRFSGRQFSNSRSEMNVSTLELGDSALYLCASSLRQGLGEQYFGPGTRLTVT.

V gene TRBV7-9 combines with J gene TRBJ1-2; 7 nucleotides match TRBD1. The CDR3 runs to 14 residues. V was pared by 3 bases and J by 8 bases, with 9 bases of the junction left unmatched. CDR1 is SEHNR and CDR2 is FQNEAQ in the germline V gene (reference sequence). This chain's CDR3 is CASSFSDRAMGYTF. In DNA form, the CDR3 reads TGTGCCAGCAGCTTTTCCGACAGGGCTATGGGCTACACCTTC.

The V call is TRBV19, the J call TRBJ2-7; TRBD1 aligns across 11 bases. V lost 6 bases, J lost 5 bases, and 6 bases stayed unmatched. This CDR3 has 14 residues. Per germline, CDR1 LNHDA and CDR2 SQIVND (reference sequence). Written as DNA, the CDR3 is TGTGCCAGTAGGAGGACAGGGGGCGGGGACGAGCAGTACTTC. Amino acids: CASRRTGGGDEQYF.

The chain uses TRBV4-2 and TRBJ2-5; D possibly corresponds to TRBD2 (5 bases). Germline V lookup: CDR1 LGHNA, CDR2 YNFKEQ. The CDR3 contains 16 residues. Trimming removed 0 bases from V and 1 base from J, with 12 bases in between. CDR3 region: CASSQEGREFQETQYF. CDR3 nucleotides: TGTGCCAGCAGCCAAGAAGGTAGGGAGTTCCAAGAGACCCAGTACTTC.

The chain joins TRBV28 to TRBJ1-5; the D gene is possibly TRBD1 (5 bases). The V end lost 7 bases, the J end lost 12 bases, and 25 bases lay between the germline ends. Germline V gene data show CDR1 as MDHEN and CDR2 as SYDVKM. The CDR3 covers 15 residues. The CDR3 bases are TGTGCCAGCACTCTGCTGGCACTTAGCCGGGGGGACCAGCATTTT. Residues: CASTLLALSRGDQHF.

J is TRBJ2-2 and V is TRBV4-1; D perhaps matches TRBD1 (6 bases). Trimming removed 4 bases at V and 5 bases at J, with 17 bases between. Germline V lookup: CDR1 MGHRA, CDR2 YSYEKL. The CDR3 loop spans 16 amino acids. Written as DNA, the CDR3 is TGCGCCAGCAGCCCCCATGGGGGCAGTGGGACCGGGGAGCTGTTTTTT. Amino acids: CASSPHGGSGTGELFF.

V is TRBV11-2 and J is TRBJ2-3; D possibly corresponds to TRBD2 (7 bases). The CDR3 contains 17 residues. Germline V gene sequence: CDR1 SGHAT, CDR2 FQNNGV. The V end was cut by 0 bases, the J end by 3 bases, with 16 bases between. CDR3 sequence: CASSLDLRGAVTDTQYF. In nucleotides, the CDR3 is TGTGCCAGCAGCTTAGATTTACGGGGGGCGGTGACAGATACGCAGTATTTT.

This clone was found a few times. CDR3 amino acids: CASSVLSGATNEKLFF. The CDR3 DNA reads TGTGCCAGCAGCGTCCTATCCGGAGCAACTAATGAAAAACTGTTTTTT. The V and J genes are TRBV9 and TRBJ1-4, with no clear D. Germline CDR1 reads SGDLS; CDR2 reads YYNGEE. The CDR3 consists of 16 residues. Deletions cut 2 bases from V and 0 bases from J, with 11 bases between.

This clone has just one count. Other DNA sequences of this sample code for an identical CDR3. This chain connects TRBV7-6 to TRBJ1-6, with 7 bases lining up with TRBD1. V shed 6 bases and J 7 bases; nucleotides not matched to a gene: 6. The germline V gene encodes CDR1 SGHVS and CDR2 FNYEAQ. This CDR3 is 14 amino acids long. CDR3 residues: CASRTGFGNSPLHF. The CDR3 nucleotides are TGTGCCAGCAGGACAGGGTTCGGGAATTCACCCCTCCACTTT.

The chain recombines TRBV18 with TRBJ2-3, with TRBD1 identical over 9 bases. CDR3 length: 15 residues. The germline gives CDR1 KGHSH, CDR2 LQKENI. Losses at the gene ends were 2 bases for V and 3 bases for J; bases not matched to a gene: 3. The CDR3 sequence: CASSPIGTGTDTQYF. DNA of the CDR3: TGTGCCAGCTCACCAATCGGGACAGGGACAGATACGCAGTATTTT.

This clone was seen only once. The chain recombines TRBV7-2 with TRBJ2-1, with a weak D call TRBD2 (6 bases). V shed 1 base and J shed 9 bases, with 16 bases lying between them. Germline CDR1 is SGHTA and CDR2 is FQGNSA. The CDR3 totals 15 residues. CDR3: CASSLGGGMNLEQFF. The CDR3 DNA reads TGTGCCAGCAGCTTAGGGGGAGGTATGAACCTTGAGCAGTTCTTC.

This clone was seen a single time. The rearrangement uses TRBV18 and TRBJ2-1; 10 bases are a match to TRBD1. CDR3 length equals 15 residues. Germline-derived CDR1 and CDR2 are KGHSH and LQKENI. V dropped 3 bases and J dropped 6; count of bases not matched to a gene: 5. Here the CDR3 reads CASSPGQGLTNEQFF. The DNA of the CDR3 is TGTGCCAGCTCACCGGGACAGGGGCTTACCAATGAGCAGTTCTTC.

DNA for the CDR3: TGTGCCAGCTCACCACCCGGTGTGCCAGGGCCAGCTTTCTTT. The encoded protein is CASSPPGVPGPAFF. The rearrangement joins TRBV18 to TRBJ1-1; possibly TRBD1 for D (5 bases). The CDR3 extends over 14 amino acids. V was cut by 0 bases and J by 10 bases, with 15 bases left in between. Germline CDR1 KGHSH, CDR2 LQKENI.

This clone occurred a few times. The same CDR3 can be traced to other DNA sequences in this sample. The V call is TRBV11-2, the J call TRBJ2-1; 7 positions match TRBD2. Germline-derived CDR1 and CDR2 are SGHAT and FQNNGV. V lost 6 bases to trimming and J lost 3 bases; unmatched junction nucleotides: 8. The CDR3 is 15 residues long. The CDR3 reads CASRATSEIYNEQFF. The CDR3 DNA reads TGTGCCAGCAGGGCTACTAGCGAGATCTACAATGAGCAGTTCTTC.

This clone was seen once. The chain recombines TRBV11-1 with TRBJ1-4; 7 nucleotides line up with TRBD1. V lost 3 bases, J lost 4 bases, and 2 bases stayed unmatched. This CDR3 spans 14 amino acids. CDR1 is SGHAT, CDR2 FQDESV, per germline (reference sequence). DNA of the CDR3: TGTGCCAGCAGCTTCGACAGGGTTAATGAAAAACTGTTTTTT. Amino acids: CASSFDRVNEKLFF.